This T cell receptor beta chain stems from a study of graft-versus-host responses after intestinal transplantation. Study at large: Recipients had multivisceral, liver-intestinal, or isolated intestinal transplants.

Of note for this clone: Its specificity is not known.

This CDR3 region has 16 residues. Germline CDR1 reads SGHAT; CDR2 reads FQNNGV. V dropped 5 bases and J dropped 1 base, with 17 bases sitting between them. Method: immunoSEQ multiplex PCR; TCRdb's copy keeps in-frame clones and lacks some. The sample lists around 120,000 clones, 85% to 95% occurring once. The receptor comes from a human donor who received an intestinal transplant. This chain connects TRBV11-2 to TRBJ1-1; D might be TRBD1 (5 bases). Specimen: unstimulated CD8+ T cells sorted from spleen or lymph node cells, collected before intestinal transplant. CDR3 in DNA: TGTGCCAGCAGCCTACCACTCGACGGACAGAACACTGAAGCTTTCTTT. Encoded protein: CASSLPLDGQNTEAFF.